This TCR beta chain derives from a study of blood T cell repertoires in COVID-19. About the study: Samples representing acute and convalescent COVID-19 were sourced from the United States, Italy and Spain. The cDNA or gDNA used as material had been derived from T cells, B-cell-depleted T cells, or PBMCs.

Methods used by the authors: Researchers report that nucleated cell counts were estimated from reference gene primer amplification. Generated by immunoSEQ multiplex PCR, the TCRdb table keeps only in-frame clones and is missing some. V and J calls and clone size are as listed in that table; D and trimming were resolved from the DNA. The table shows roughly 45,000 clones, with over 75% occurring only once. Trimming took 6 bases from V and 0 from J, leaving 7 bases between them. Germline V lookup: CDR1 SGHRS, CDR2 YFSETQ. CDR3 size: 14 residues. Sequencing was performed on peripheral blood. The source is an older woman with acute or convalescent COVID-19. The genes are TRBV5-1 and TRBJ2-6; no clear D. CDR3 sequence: CASTTYSGANVLTF. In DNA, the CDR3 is TGCGCCAGCACGACTTACTCTGGGGCCAACGTCCTGACTTTC.